Below, 32 T cell receptor beta chains from the same sample are listed, as sequenced in a study of cytomegalovirus exposure and HLA in healthy donors (dated by TCRdb to about 2017). Receptors were amplified or captured by the immunoSEQ multiplex PCR assay. A mixture of 60 forward primers for TCR Vbeta segments and 13 reverse primers for TCR Jbeta segments was used in the multiplex PCR. This immuneACCESS table, as held by TCRdb, lists in-frame sequences with V and J called but not all clones. Of the missing ones, under half trace to an unresolved V gene in checked studies; the others have no known cause. The sample has some 120,000 clones on record, roughly 80% of them singletons. Of the sample, 3.4% falls within the top ten clones. Sequencing was carried out using PBMCs. These receptors all come from a man in his thirties or forties in good health and CMV-seronegative.

V usage is TRBV28 and J usage is TRBJ2-1; 8 positions agree with TRBD2. This CDR3 is built from 14 residues. Per the germline V gene, CDR1 is MDHEN and CDR2 is SYDVKM. The J segment lost 4 bases and the V segment lost 7 bases, leaving 6 bases of the junction unmatched. The CDR3 reads CASKSGGAYNEQFF. As DNA, the CDR3 is TGTGCCAGCAAAAGCGGGGGAGCTTACAATGAGCAGTTCTTC.

The V and J genes are TRBV5-1 and TRBJ2-7; tentatively, D is TRBD2 (5 bases). The CDR3 has 13 amino acids. Germline assignment: CDR1 SGHRS and CDR2 YFSETQ. Trimming took off 9 bases at V and 2 bases at J, with 15 bases between the two ends. CDR3 in DNA: TGCGCCACCAGAGCGGAGTTAGCCTACGAGCAGTACTTC. Amino acid sequence: CATRAELAYEQYF.

The V gene is TRBV4-1, the J gene TRBJ1-2; weak D call: TRBD1 (6 bases). The germline V gene encodes CDR1 MGHRA and CDR2 YSYEKL. Trimming took off 3 bases at V and 6 bases at J, with 17 bases between the two ends. This CDR3 is built from 15 residues. CDR3 DNA: TGCGCCAGCAGCCACGAGATTACAGGGCCCCATGGCTACACCTTC. This sequence encodes CASSHEITGPHGYTF.

This clone has a single count. The J gene is TRBJ2-3, the V gene TRBV7-9, with TRBD2 identical over 15 bases. The germline gives CDR1 SEHNR, CDR2 FQNEAQ (reference sequence). The V gene end was trimmed by 7 bases and the J gene end by 6 bases; junction bases not matched to a gene: 5. The CDR3 is 15 amino acids. The CDR3 DNA is TGTGCCAGCACCCTTGGACTAGCGGGAGGGGATACGCAGTATTTT. This gives the protein CASTLGLAGGDTQYF. Drawing the rest from reference TRBV7-9 and TRBJ2-3, the complete variable domain is DTGVSQNPRHKITKRGQNVTFRCDPISEHNRLYWYRQTLGQGPEFLTYFQNEAQLEKSRLLSDRFSAERPKGSFSTLEIQRTEQGDSAMYLCASTLGLAGGDTQYFGPGTRLTVL.

V usage is TRBV9 and J usage is TRBJ2-3; weak D call: TRBD2 (6 bases). V was shortened by 0 bases and J by 4 bases, with 12 bases between the two germline ends. Per germline, CDR1 SGDLS and CDR2 YYNGEE. The CDR3 spans 15 residues. CDR3 DNA sequence: TGTGCCAGCAGCGTAGACGGGCGGAGGGCAGATACGCAGTATTTT. Translated: CASSVDGRRADTQYF.

This clone showed up just a few times. This chain uses TRBV11-2 with TRBJ1-1; TRBD1 matches at 10 bases. Trimming cost V 5 bases and J 5 bases; bases outside gene matches: 5. This CDR3 is built from 14 residues. CDR1 and CDR2 (germline): SGHAT, FQNNGV. The CDR3 is CASSLGQGRTEAFF. As DNA, the CDR3 is TGTGCCAGCAGCCTGGGACAGGGGAGGACTGAAGCTTTCTTT.

The V and J genes are TRBV30 and TRBJ1-2; 7 bases line up with TRBD1. The CDR3 is 15 residues long. CDR1 is GTSNPN and CDR2 is SVGIG in the germline V gene (reference sequence). The ends lost 2 bases at V and 5 bases at J; junction bases unmatched: 11. This CDR3 reads CAWSKTGVQTYGYTF. The CDR3 nucleotides read TGTGCCTGGAGTAAAACAGGGGTTCAGACTTATGGCTACACCTTC.

The rearrangement joins TRBV6-6 to TRBJ1-3, with 8 bases aligning to TRBD1. This CDR3 has 16 residues. CDR1 is MNHNY and CDR2 is SVGAGI in the germline V gene (reference sequence). The V and J ends lost 4 bases and 4 bases, in that order; junction bases with no gene match: 9. CDR3 loop: CASSLMDRAGGNTIYF. CDR3 coding DNA: TGTGCCAGCAGTTTAATGGACAGGGCGGGCGGAAACACCATATATTTT.

The chain joins TRBV18 to TRBJ1-2, with TRBD1 matching 7 bases. Unmatched junction bases numbered 4, after V lost 0 bases and J lost 0 bases. CDR1 KGHSH and CDR2 LQKENI come from the germline V gene. The CDR3 is 16 residues long. The CDR3 loop is CASSPPGQVANYGYTF. CDR3 in DNA: TGTGCCAGCTCACCACCCGGACAGGTAGCTAACTATGGCTACACCTTC.

The chain combines TRBV11-2 with TRBJ2-5, with TRBD2 matching over 12 bases. Germline lookup yields CDR1 SGHAT and CDR2 FQNNGV. After removal of 5 bases from V and 2 bases from J, the junction contained 9 bases not matched to a gene. This CDR3 contains 17 residues. The CDR3 nucleotides read TGTGCCAGCAGCCCGACTAGCGGGAGATCGGGGCAAGAGACCCAGTACTTC. This translates into CASSPTSGRSGQETQYF.

The chain is built from TRBV2 and TRBJ1-2; possibly TRBD1 for D (5 bases). This CDR3 has 13 residues. Trimming took 4 bases from V and 2 from J, leaving 8 bases between them. Germline V gene sequence: CDR1 SNHLY, CDR2 FYNNEI. CDR3 sequence (DNA): TGTGCCAGCAGTGTTAGGACAAACTATGGCTACACCTTC. Translation gives CASSVRTNYGYTF.

The chain links TRBV19 to TRBJ2-1, with no clear D. Trimming shortened V by 7 bases and J by 4 bases, and 14 bases separated the two germline ends. Germline CDR1 reads LNHDA; CDR2 reads SQIVND (reference sequence). This CDR3 has 14 residues. In nucleotides, the CDR3 is TGTGCCAGTAACTCACGACTCCAGTACAATGAGCAGTTCTTC. Amino acid sequence: CASNSRLQYNEQFF.

The CDR3 coding sequence is TGTGCCAGCAGCCACGACAGGGGGAGATTTCCTTGGGGTGAAAAACTGTTTTTT. It codes for CASSHDRGRFPWGEKLFF. The chain uses TRBV7-8 and TRBJ1-4; TRBD1 matches at 9 bases. This CDR3 region has 18 residues. The V segment lost 5 bases and the J segment 7 bases; nucleotides outside the gene matches: 17. The germline V gene has CDR1 SGHVS and CDR2 FQNEAQ.

The chain is built from TRBV9 and TRBJ1-2, with no clear D. The germline V gene encodes CDR1 SGDLS and CDR2 YYNGEE. V gave up 3 bases and J gave up 5 bases, with 8 bases separating them. The CDR3 contains 12 residues. CDR3: CASSGEDYGYTF. CDR3 nucleotides: TGTGCCAGCAGCGGAGAGGATTATGGCTACACCTTC.

CDR3 sequence: CASSHRTGAYTIYF. In DNA form, the CDR3 reads TGTGCCAGCAGTCACCGGACAGGGGCTTACACCATATATTTT. V usage is TRBV5-8 and J usage is TRBJ1-3; 9 positions match TRBD1. CDR1 is SGHTS and CDR2 is YDEGEE in the germline V gene. The CDR3 consists of 14 residues. V lost 5 bases and J lost 8; bases outside the gene matches: 8.

This chain connects TRBV27 to TRBJ2-7; D is perhaps TRBD1 (6 bases). The germline V gene has CDR1 MNHEY and CDR2 SMNVEV (reference sequence). The CDR3 has 15 residues. V lost 2 bases to trimming and J lost 3 bases, with 14 bases between them. This CDR3 reads CASSLRGSPNYEQYF. DNA of the CDR3: TGTGCCAGCAGTTTAAGGGGGTCCCCCAACTACGAGCAGTACTTC.

J is TRBJ1-2 and V is TRBV5-6; 12 positions agree with TRBD1. CDR3 size: 15 residues. The J segment lost 3 bases and the V segment lost 4 bases, leaving 4 bases of the junction unmatched. Germline loops: CDR1 SGHDT, CDR2 YYEEEE. Here the CDR3 DNA reads TGTGCCAGCAGCGGGGACAGGGGGCGCGACTATGGCTACACCTTC. Protein: CASSGDRGRDYGYTF.

Comment on this clone: A read error may produce the germline difference seen at one junction end. This specimen includes other DNA sequences encoding the same CDR3. This rearrangement joins TRBV6-1 to TRBJ1-5; D call uncertain. This CDR3 has 13 amino acids. Germline V gene lookup returns CDR1 MNHNS and CDR2 SASEGT. Here the CDR3 reads CASSEASNQPQHF. The CDR3 bases are TGTGCTAGCAGTGAAGCGTCGAATCAGCCCCAGCATTTT.

V usage is TRBV5-4 and J usage is TRBJ2-7, with 9 bases matching TRBD2. The junction had 11 bases not matched to a gene; V was cut back by 1 base and J by 9 bases. The CDR3 runs to 15 residues. CDR1 is SGHNT and CDR2 is YYREEE in the germline V gene (reference sequence). Here the CDR3 DNA reads TGTGCCAGCAGCTTGAGTAGCGGGAGTAGTTTAGGGCAGTACTTC. Translated: CASSLSSGSSLGQYF.

The chain carries TRBV19 and TRBJ2-1, with 7 bases lining up with TRBD1. Germline V gives CDR1 LNHDA, CDR2 SQIVND (reference sequence). This CDR3 has 14 amino acids. Losses at the gene ends were 3 bases for V and 9 bases for J; bases not matched to a gene: 8. The chain's CDR3 is CASSIIKGGFEQFF. DNA of the CDR3: TGTGCCAGTAGTATTATAAAAGGGGGCTTTGAGCAGTTCTTC.

This chain uses TRBV11-2 with TRBJ2-2; D unresolved. This CDR3 is built from 13 residues. Germline CDR1 and CDR2: SGHAT and FQNNGV. Trimming left V 6 bases short and J 6 bases short, with 11 bases between. The chain's CDR3 is CASSHFSSGELFF. The DNA of the CDR3 is TGTGCCAGCAGTCACTTTTCTTCCGGGGAGCTGTTTTTT.

The gene calls are TRBV11-2 and TRBJ1-1; 8 positions agree with TRBD1. Losses at the gene ends were 3 bases for V and 4 bases for J; bases not matched to a gene: 4. Germline assignment: CDR1 SGHAT and CDR2 FQNNGV. This CDR3 has 14 residues. CDR3 sequence: CASSLTGVGTEAFF. For the CDR3, the DNA is TGTGCCAGCAGCTTGACAGGGGTCGGCACTGAAGCTTTCTTT.

This sequence joins TRBV29-1 and TRBJ2-5; 12 bases fit TRBD1. This CDR3 region has 15 residues. V trimming: 6 bases; J trimming: 5 bases; junction bases outside the gene matches: 10. Germline V CDR1 and CDR2: SQVTM, ANQGSEA. The DNA for the CDR3 is TGCAGCGTCCCCACGGGGACAGGGGGCGTGGAGACCCAGTACTTC. Protein: CSVPTGTGGVETQYF.

The J gene is TRBJ2-7, the V gene TRBV5-1; 8 bases fit TRBD1. The CDR3 extends over 15 amino acids. CDR1 SGHRS and CDR2 YFSETQ come from the germline V gene. V gave up 2 bases and J gave up 3 bases; unmatched junction bases: 7. This CDR3 is CASSLIGTGVYEQYF. For the CDR3, the DNA is TGCGCCAGCAGCTTAATCGGGACAGGAGTCTACGAGCAGTACTTC.

This clone was observed a handful of times. V and J are TRBV30 and TRBJ2-3; 12 nucleotides agree with TRBD2. The CDR3 is 15 residues long. Germline CDR1 and CDR2: GTSNPN and SVGIG (reference sequence). J gave up 2 bases and V 3 bases, and 3 bases lay outside the gene matches. As DNA, the CDR3 is TGTGCCTGGAGGACTAGCGGGGGATTCACAGATACGCAGTATTTT. Its protein product is CAWRTSGGFTDTQYF.

This clone appeared a few times. This sequence joins TRBV2 and TRBJ1-1; D is unresolved. Germline V gene data show CDR1 as SNHLY and CDR2 as FYNNEI. The germline V and J ends were trimmed by 3 bases and 4 bases, with 9 bases remaining between them. The CDR3 spans 13 residues. CDR3 residues: CASSDMAGTEAFF. The CDR3 region has the DNA TGTGCCAGCAGTGACATGGCGGGCACTGAAGCTTTCTTT.

This sequence joins TRBV27 and TRBJ2-1; weak D call: TRBD1 (6 bases). The germline CDR1 and CDR2 sequences are MNHEY and SMNVEV (reference sequence). The CDR3 has 14 amino acids. Trimming removed 1 base from V and 7 bases from J, with 11 bases in between. CDR3: CASSLLWGQNEQFF. CDR3 in DNA: TGTGCCAGCAGTTTATTGTGGGGGCAGAATGAGCAGTTCTTC.

V is TRBV7-2 and J is TRBJ2-7; D is possibly TRBD1 (5 bases). This CDR3 spans 14 amino acids. The V gene's germline CDR1 is SGHTA and CDR2 FQGNSA. Trimming removed 5 bases from V and 2 bases from J, with 13 bases in between. Written as DNA, the CDR3 is TGTGCCAGCAGCCGCTCTGGACAAACCTACGAGCAGTACTTC. This gives the protein CASSRSGQTYEQYF. Combining the CDR3 with reference TRBV7-2 and TRBJ2-7 gives the whole variable domain GAGVSQSPSNKVTEKGKDVELRCDPISGHTALYWYRQSLGQGLEFLIYFQGNSAPDKSGLPSDRFSAERTGGSVSTLTIQRTQQEDSAVYLCASSRSGQTYEQYFGPGTRLTVT.

On this clone: Mismatch with germline at one junction end may stem from a read error. Other DNA variants within this sample encode the same CDR3. The chain couples TRBV7-2 to TRBJ1-1, with D possibly TRBD1 on 5 matching bases. The V gene's germline CDR1 is SGHTA and CDR2 FQGNSA. The CDR3 spans 13 residues. The chain's CDR3 is CASSLQGLTEAFF. The CDR3 coding sequence is TGTGCCAGCTCCCTTCAGGGCCTCACTGAAGCCTTCTTT.

V and J are TRBV25-1 and TRBJ2-2; 10 nucleotides agree with TRBD1. The CDR3 is 15 residues long. V was pared by 3 bases and J by 5 bases, with 3 bases of the junction left unmatched. Germline values: CDR1 MGHDK, CDR2 SYGVNS. CDR3 in amino acids: CASSDGTGETGELFF. DNA for the CDR3: TGTGCCAGCAGTGACGGGACAGGGGAGACCGGGGAGCTGTTTTTT.

The rearrangement links TRBV18 to TRBJ1-2; maybe TRBD1 (5 bases). The germline V gene encodes CDR1 KGHSH and CDR2 LQKENI. Trimming shortened V by 3 bases and J by 6 bases, and 11 bases separated the two germline ends. The CDR3 consists of 13 residues. DNA for the CDR3: TGTGCCAGCTCACCTCGACAGACCGATGGCTACACCTTC. Translation gives CASSPRQTDGYTF.

The chain links TRBV30 to TRBJ1-3, with unresolved D. V lost 3 bases to trimming and J lost 0 bases, with 12 bases between them. From germline, CDR1 is GTSNPN and CDR2 SVGIG (reference sequence). The CDR3 is made up of 15 amino acids. The CDR3 region is CAWRDGIDSGNTIYF. The CDR3 DNA sequence: TGTGCCTGGAGGGACGGGATCGACTCTGGAAACACCATATATTTT.